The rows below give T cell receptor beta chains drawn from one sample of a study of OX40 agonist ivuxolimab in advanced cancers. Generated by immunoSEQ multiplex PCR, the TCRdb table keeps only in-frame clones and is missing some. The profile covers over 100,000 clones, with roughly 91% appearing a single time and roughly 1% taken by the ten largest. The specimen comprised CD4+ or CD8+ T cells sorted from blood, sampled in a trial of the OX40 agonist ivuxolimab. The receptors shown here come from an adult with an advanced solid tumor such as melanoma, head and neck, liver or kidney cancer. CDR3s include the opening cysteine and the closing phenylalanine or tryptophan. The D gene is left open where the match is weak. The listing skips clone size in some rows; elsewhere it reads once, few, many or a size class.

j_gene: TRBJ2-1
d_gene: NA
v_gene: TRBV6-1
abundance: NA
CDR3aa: CASSSSNEQFF
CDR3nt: TGTGCCAGCAGTTCTAGCAATGAGCAGTTCTTC

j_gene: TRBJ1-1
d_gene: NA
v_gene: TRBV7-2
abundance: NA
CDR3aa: CASSLGQIAFF
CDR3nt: TGTGCCAGCAGCTTAGGGCAGATAGCTTTCTTT

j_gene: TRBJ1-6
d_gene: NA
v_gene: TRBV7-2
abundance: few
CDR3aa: CASSFMEPLHF
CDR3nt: TGTGCCAGCAGCTTTATGGAACCCCTCCACTTT

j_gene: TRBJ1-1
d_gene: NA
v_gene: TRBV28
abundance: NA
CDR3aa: CASGPRSTEAFF
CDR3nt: TGTGCCAGCGGTCCGAGATCCACTGAAGCTTTCTTT

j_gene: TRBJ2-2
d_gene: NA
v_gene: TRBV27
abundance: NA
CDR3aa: CASTWGPAVTGELFF
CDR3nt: TGTGCCAGCACCTGGGGGCCAGCCGTAACCGGGGAGCTGTTTTTT

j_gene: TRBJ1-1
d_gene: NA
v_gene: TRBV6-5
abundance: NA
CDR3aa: CASSSQKNTEAFF
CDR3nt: TGTGCCAGCAGTTCCCAGAAGAACACTGAAGCTTTCTTT

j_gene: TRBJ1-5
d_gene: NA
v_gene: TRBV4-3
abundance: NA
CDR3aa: CASSQDAGHSNQPQHF
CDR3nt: TGCGCCAGCAGCCAAGATGCCGGACATAGCAATCAGCCCCAGCATTTT

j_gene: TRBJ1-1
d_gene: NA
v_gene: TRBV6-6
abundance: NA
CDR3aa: CASSYHRTATEAFF
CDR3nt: TGTGCCAGCAGTTACCACCGGACAGCTACTGAAGCTTTCTTT

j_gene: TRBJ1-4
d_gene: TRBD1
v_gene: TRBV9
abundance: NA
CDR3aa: CASSPLTGQAMEKLFF
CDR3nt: TGTGCCAGCAGCCCTCTCACGGGACAGGCGATGGAAAAACTGTTTTTT

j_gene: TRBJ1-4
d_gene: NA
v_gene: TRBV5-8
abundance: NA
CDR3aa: CASSLADGGFNEKLFF
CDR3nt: TGTGCCAGCAGCTTGGCCGATGGGGGGTTTAATGAAAAACTGTTTTTT

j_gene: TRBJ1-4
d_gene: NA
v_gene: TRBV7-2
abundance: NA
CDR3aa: CASSFPNTVFSTNEKLFF
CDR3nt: TGTGCCAGCAGCTTTCCTAACACGGTCTTCTCAACTAATGAAAAACTGTTTTTT

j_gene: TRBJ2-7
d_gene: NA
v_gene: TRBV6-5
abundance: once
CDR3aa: CASSYSTWDSYEQYF
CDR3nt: TGTGCCAGCAGTTACTCGACCTGGGACTCCTACGAGCAGTACTTC